Sequencing of this T cell receptor beta chain was carried out in a study of blood T cells in healthy people across ages. Whole-study results and caveats: Among T cells, TCR beta diversity per million cells dropped roughly linearly as age rose.

A note on this clonotype: The antigen is undetermined.

Extracted total RNA amounted to at least 5.5 micrograms for each sample. It was with a sample-barcoded 5' primer and a J-beta primer mix that a second PCR of roughly 6 to 12 cycles was run. TCRdb itself ran the 5' RACE reads through MiXCR, one entry per CDR3 protein. In the table there are under 1,000,000 distinct CDR3 sequences, approximately 35% of which are singletons. The receptor's source is a man between 18 and 35 years old in good health. The sequencing sample was made of blood.

The CDR3 DNA reads TGTGCCAGCAGCTCGAACCGGGGCCGACCGGATAATTCACCCCTCCACTTT. Translated: CASSSNRGRPDNSPLHF. The V call is TRBV7-2, the J call TRBJ1-6, with a weak D call TRBD1 (5 bases). The CDR3 is made up of 17 amino acids. Germline-derived CDR1 and CDR2 are SGHTA and FQGNSA. Trimming stripped 4 bases from V and 5 bases from J, with 18 bases between.